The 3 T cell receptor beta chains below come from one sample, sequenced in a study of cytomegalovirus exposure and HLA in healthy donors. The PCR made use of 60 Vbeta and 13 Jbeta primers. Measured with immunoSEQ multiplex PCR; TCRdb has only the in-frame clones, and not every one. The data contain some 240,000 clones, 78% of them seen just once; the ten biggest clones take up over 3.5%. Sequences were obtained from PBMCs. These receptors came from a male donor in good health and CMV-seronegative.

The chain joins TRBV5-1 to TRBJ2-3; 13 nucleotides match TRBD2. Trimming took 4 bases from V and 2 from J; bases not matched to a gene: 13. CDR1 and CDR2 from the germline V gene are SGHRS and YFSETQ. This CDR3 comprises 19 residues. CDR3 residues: CASSLTHPGLAGFTDTQYF. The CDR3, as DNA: TGCGCCAGCAGCCTGACACATCCGGGACTAGCGGGGTTCACAGATACGCAGTATTTT.

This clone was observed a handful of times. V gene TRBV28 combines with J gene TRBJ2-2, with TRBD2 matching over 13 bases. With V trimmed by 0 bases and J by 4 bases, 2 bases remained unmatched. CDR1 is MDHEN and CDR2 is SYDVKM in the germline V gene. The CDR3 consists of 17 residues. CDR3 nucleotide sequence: TGTGCCAGCAGTTTATGGACTAGCGGGAGGAGCACCGGGGAGCTGTTTTTT. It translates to CASSLWTSGRSTGELFF.

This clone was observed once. CDR3 in amino acids: CASSRVGAEDTDTQYF. In nucleotides, the CDR3 is TGTGCCAGCTCTAGAGTAGGCGCTGAGGACACAGATACGCAGTATTTT. This chain joins TRBV2 and TRBJ2-3, with D uncertain. Germline values: CDR1 SNHLY, CDR2 FYNNEI. The CDR3 loop spans 16 amino acids. Trimming removed 8 bases at V and 2 bases at J, with 20 bases between. The whole variable domain, remainder taken from reference TRBV2 and TRBJ2-3, is EPEVTQTPSHQVTQMGQEVILRCVPISNHLYFYWYRQILGQKVEFLVSFYNNEISEKSEIFDDQFSVERPDGSNFTLKIRSTKLEDSAMYFCASSRVGAEDTDTQYFGPGTRLTVL.